Listed below are T cell receptor beta chains from one sample, sequenced in a study of identical twins. TCRdb reprocessed the 5' RACE reads with MiXCR, giving one entry per CDR3 protein. The sample consists of hundreds of thousands of distinct CDR3 sequences, 6% to 6.5% of them appearing once. Sequencing was done on a sample of naive T cells sorted from blood. The receptors come from a man between 18 and 29 years old in good health. Each CDR3 is given with its conserved first and last residue. The D gene is left open where the match is weak. The size entry is marked missing in some rows and otherwise reads once, few, many or a size class.

clone_size j_call v_call d_call cdr3_nt cdr3_aa
. TRBJ2-5 TRBV29-1 . TGCAGCGTTGCGAGTGAGGGAGAGACCCAGTACTTC CSVASEGETQYF
many TRBJ1-1 TRBV12-3/TRBV12-4 . TGTGCCAGCAGTAACCCCCGGGCCCAAGCTTTCTTT CASSNPRAQAFF
. TRBJ2-6 TRBV29-1 . TGCAGCGTTGAAGAGGGGGGGCGCACTGGGGCCAACGTCCTGACTTTC CSVEEGGRTGANVLTF
few TRBJ2-1 TRBV28 . TGTGCCAGCAGTTTAAGACGGGCTAGTTACAATGAGCAGTTCTTC CASSLRRASYNEQFF
. TRBJ2-2 TRBV5-1 . TGCGCCAGCAGGGAGGACAGCGCGAACACCGGGGAGCTGTTTTTT CASREDSANTGELFF
many TRBJ2-1 TRBV29-1 . TGCAGCGTCGCTGGACTACCGGAGACTCCTGGGGCCTACAATGAGCAGTTCTTC CSVAGLPETPGAYNEQFF
many TRBJ2-7 TRBV29-1 TRBD1 TGCAGCGTCCGGGACAGGGCCTCCGAGCAGTACTTC CSVRDRASEQYF
many TRBJ2-1 TRBV7-9 . TGTGCCAGCAGCTTAGCCACCGGGAGCAACATCTGGGTGCAGTTCTTC CASSLATGSNIWVQFF
few TRBJ1-1 TRBV7-6 . TGTGCCAGCAGCTTAGGGGTGAGGGGACCGTTGAACACTGAAGCTTTCTTT CASSLGVRGPLNTEAFF
few TRBJ1-1 TRBV19 TRBD1 TGTGCCAGTAGTCGAGACAGGGGACTTAAGAACACTGAAGCTTTCTTT CASSRDRGLKNTEAFF
many TRBJ1-6 TRBV12-3/TRBV12-4 TRBD1 TGTGCCAGCAGAACGGGACAGTTAAATTCACCCCTCCACTTT CASRTGQLNSPLHF
many TRBJ1-5 TRBV12-5 TRBD1 TGTGCTAGTGGTACAGGGGGTGATCAGCCCCAGCATTTT CASGTGGDQPQHF
many TRBJ2-1 TRBV20-1 . TGCAGTGGGCGTTACAGGGATGGTGAGCAGTTCTTC CSGRYRDGEQFF
many TRBJ2-5 TRBV7-2 TRBD2 TGTGCCAGCAGCTCCCAACTAGCGGGAGAGACCCAGTACTTC CASSSQLAGETQYF
few TRBJ2-3 TRBV11-3 . TGTGCCAGCGGGAGTTCAGATACGCAGTATTTT CASGSSDTQYF
. TRBJ1-2 TRBV3-1 . TGTGCCAGCAGATTGGGAGAAGGTGGCTACACCTTC CASRLGEGGYTF
many TRBJ2-2 TRBV4-3 . TGCGCCAGCAGCCAAGTGGTCCACACCGGGGAGCTGTTTTTT CASSQVVHTGELFF
many TRBJ2-2 TRBV27 TRBD2 TGTGCCAGCAGCCTAGCGGCCCTGACCCGGGGCACCGGGGAGCTGTTTTTT CASSLAALTRGTGELFF
few TRBJ2-1 TRBV7-8 TRBD2 TGTGCCAGCAGCTTAGGCGGGAGGATGGTGAATGAGCAGTTCTTC CASSLGGRMVNEQFF
many TRBJ2-1 TRBV7-2 TRBD2 TGTGCCAGCAGCTTGTATCGGTCTAGCGGGAATCGTCAATTCTTC CASSLYRSSGNRQFF
many TRBJ1-1 TRBV5-1 . TGCGCCAGCAGCTTGGTTGAGACGAACACTGAAGCTTTCTTT CASSLVETNTEAFF
. TRBJ2-5 TRBV2 TRBD1 TGTGCCAGCAGTGCCGGGACAGGGAGGTGGGAGACCCAGTACTTC CASSAGTGRWETQYF
many TRBJ2-3 TRBV7-2 . TGTGCCAGCAGCTTATGGTCTGACGGTAGAAGCACAGATACGCAGTATTTT CASSLWSDGRSTDTQYF
. TRBJ2-7 TRBV7-8 . TGTGCCAGCAGCTTAGGGTCCCTAGCCGGGTCTGCCTACGAGCAGTACTTC CASSLGSLAGSAYEQYF
. TRBJ2-5 TRBV20-1 TRBD2 TGCAGTGCTAGAGCGGGAGGGCCCGGGGGAGAGACCCAGTACTTC CSARAGGPGGETQYF
few TRBJ1-1 TRBV4-3 . TGCGCCAGCAGCCAAGATGTCGCCGTTGCTGTGGCTTTCTTT CASSQDVAVAVAFF
few TRBJ1-5 TRBV20-1 TRBD1 TGCAGTGCGGACTCCGGGACAGGGGTGTCTCAGCCCCAGCATTTT CSADSGTGVSQPQHF
few TRBJ2-5 TRBV28 . TGTGCCAGCAGGTCGACCCGGGCCGATGACTTAGCCCAGTACTTC CASRSTRADDLAQYF
. TRBJ2-7 TRBV28 . TGTGCCACCTCCGAATACAGAGATGCTGGGGGGGAGCAGTACTTC CATSEYRDAGGEQYF
many TRBJ2-7 TRBV29-1 . TGCAGCGTTGAATCGACAGGTTCTCCCTTCGAGCAGTACTTC CSVESTGSPFEQYF
many TRBJ2-1 TRBV6-2/TRBV6-3 TRBD2 TGTGCCAGCAAACTAGCGGGTCCGAATGAGCAGTTCTTC CASKLAGPNEQFF
few TRBJ2-5 TRBV18 . TGTGCCAGCTCAACCCGGGACTCCCAGACCCAGTACTTC CASSTRDSQTQYF
many TRBJ2-3 TRBV16 TRBD1 TGTGCCAGCAACCCCCTATGGACAGGGGGCAGCTCAGATACGCAGTATTTT CASNPLWTGGSSDTQYF
few TRBJ2-2 TRBV29-1 . TGCAGCGCGAGTGACAGTTGGAACACCGGGGAGCTGTTTTTT CSASDSWNTGELFF
many TRBJ1-1 TRBV20-1 . TGCAGTGCTAGAGATTCAACTTTGAACACTGAAGCTTTCTTT CSARDSTLNTEAFF
few TRBJ2-1 TRBV11-2 TRBD2 TGTGCCAGCAGCTTAGAGGGTCGGGGACTAGTTGGGAGGAGGGGGGAGCAGTTCTTC CASSLEGRGLVGRRGEQFF
few TRBJ1-2 TRBV9 TRBD1 TGTGCCAGCAGCCCCCCCGGACAGGGTAGAAGCTACACCTTC CASSPPGQGRSYTF
many TRBJ2-2 TRBV29-1 . TGCAGCGTTGAACAGGCAAACACCGGGGAGCTGTTTTTT CSVEQANTGELFF
few TRBJ2-1 TRBV11-3 TRBD2 TGTGCCAGCACCCTAGCGGGAGGGGCCTGGTCCCACAATGAGCAGTTCTTC CASTLAGGAWSHNEQFF
few TRBJ2-1 TRBV7-3 . TGTGCCAGCAGCTTAACTAGCAGGCCGACCTACAATGAGCAGTTCTTC CASSLTSRPTYNEQFF
many TRBJ2-7 TRBV20-1 TRBD2 TGCAGTGCTAGACTAGCGGGAGTTCACGAGCAGTACTTC CSARLAGVHEQYF
many TRBJ2-3 TRBV20-1 TRBD2 TGCAGTGCCGAAAGCGGGAGGGCCCTGGATACGCAGTATTTT CSAESGRALDTQYF
. TRBJ1-6 TRBV20-1 . TGCAGTGCTACTGGCGGTACCTATAATTCACCCCTCCACTTT CSATGGTYNSPLHF
. TRBJ2-5 TRBV19 TRBD2 TGTGCCAGTAGTTCAATGGTAGGCGGGAGGGAGACCCAGTACTTC CASSSMVGGRETQYF
many TRBJ2-7 TRBV12-3/TRBV12-4 . TGTGCCAGCAGAGTCGGTGATTACGAGCAGTACTTC CASRVGDYEQYF
many TRBJ2-2 TRBV9 . TGTGCCAGCAGCGTAGAGGTCCGCTCCGACGGGGAGCTGTTTTTT CASSVEVRSDGELFF
many TRBJ2-2 TRBV28 . TGTGCCAGCCTGGGCAGGTTGAACACCGGGGAGCTGTTTTTT CASLGRLNTGELFF
many TRBJ2-1 TRBV29-1 TRBD2 TGCAGCGTCGTGGGGGGGATCCACAATGAGCAGTTCTTC CSVVGGIHNEQFF
few TRBJ2-1 TRBV7-3 . TGTGCCAGCAGCTTAACTCTAGCGCCGACCTACAATGAGCAGTTCTTC CASSLTLAPTYNEQFF
few TRBJ1-4 TRBV7-9 . TGTGCCAGCAGCTCTGAGAATAGTGAAAAACTGTTTTTT CASSSENSEKLFF
few TRBJ2-4 TRBV20-1 TRBD2 TGCAGTGCTAGCCGGCGGGGGGCGTCCATTCAGTACTTC CSASRRGASIQYF
many TRBJ2-5 TRBV29-1 TRBD2 TGCAGCGTGGTAGCGGGAGTGCAAGAGACCCAGTACTTC CSVVAGVQETQYF
few TRBJ2-1 TRBV20-1 . TGCAGTGCCCCTCGGGGTTCCTACAATGAGCAGTTCTTC CSAPRGSYNEQFF
many TRBJ2-3 TRBV10-3 . TGTGCCGTCTACCATCATGCCGGAGATACGCAGTATTTT CAVYHHAGDTQYF
many TRBJ2-3 TRBV30 . TGTGCCGGACGAATTGCGGGCGGAGCGGATACGCAGTATTTT CAGRIAGGADTQYF
many TRBJ2-1 TRBV29-1 TRBD2 TGCAGCGTTCAGGGGACTAGCGGTTCCTACAATGAGCAGTTCTTC CSVQGTSGSYNEQFF
many TRBJ2-2 TRBV24-1 TRBD2 TGTGCCACCAGTGATTTGCCCCTAGCGGGAGCTCGGCCCGGGGAGCTGTTTTTT CATSDLPLAGARPGELFF
once TRBJ2-5 TRBV12-3/TRBV12-4 . TGTGCCAGCAGTTTCATGGGCCGAGAAGAGACCCAGTACTTC CASSFMGREETQYF